Below, 32 T cell receptor beta chains from the same sample are listed, as sequenced in a study of T cells in localized non-small cell lung cancer. The method was immunoSEQ multiplex PCR; TCRdb's version includes in-frame clones alone and lacks a portion of them. The sample lists around 26,000 clones; 75% to 95% were seen once. Sample: peripheral blood, taken before any cancer treatment. Receptors were obtained from a female donor at least 60 years old with stage II squamous cell lung carcinoma.

The V and J genes are TRBV18 and TRBJ1-2; no firm D call. Trimming removed 1 base at V and 0 bases at J, with 6 bases between. In germline, CDR1 is KGHSH, CDR2 LQKENI. The CDR3 runs 14 residues. The CDR3 DNA reads as TGTGCCAGCTCACCACGGGAAGCTAACTATGGCTACACCTTC. Amino acid sequence: CASSPREANYGYTF.

This rearrangement joins TRBV7-9 to TRBJ2-7; maybe TRBD2 (5 bases). The CDR3 extends over 15 amino acids. Germline V gives CDR1 SEHNR, CDR2 FQNEAQ (reference sequence). V was trimmed by 2 bases and J by 1 base, leaving 12 bases between them. The CDR3 here is CASSLSMGASYEQYF. CDR3 DNA sequence: TGTGCCAGCAGCTTAAGCATGGGAGCTTCCTACGAGCAGTACTTC.

V gene TRBV29-1 combines with J gene TRBJ2-5; D gene uncertain. The CDR3 length is 11 residues. CDR1 and CDR2 (germline): SQVTM, ANQGSEA. With 3 bases removed from V and 5 bases from J, the gap between germline ends came to 7 bases. CDR3 coding DNA: TGCAGCGTTGACAGAACCGAGACCCAGTACTTC. Translated, it gives CSVDRTETQYF. The entire variable domain, with the rest obtained from reference TRBV29-1 and TRBJ2-5, is as follows: SAVISQKPSRDICQRGTSLTIQCQVDSQVTMMFWYRQQPGQSLTLIATANQGSEATYESGFVIDKFPISRPNLTFSTLTVSNMSPEDSSIYLCSVDRTETQYFGPGTRLLVL.

This clone was seen once. This chain connects TRBV30 to TRBJ2-5; D is perhaps TRBD1 (6 bases). Trimming left V 2 bases short and J 2 bases short, with 9 bases between. The CDR3 spans 13 residues. Looked up from germline, CDR1 is GTSNPN and CDR2 is SVGIG (reference sequence). The CDR3 bases are TGTGCCTGGAGTTGGGGGCAACAAGAGACCCAGTACTTC. Translation: CAWSWGQQETQYF.

The genes are TRBV11-2 and TRBJ2-1, with D uncertain. Per germline, CDR1 SGHAT and CDR2 FQNNGV. The CDR3 extends over 13 amino acids. The V end was cut by 5 bases, the J end by 9 bases, with 14 bases between. CDR3: CASSPTASTEQFF. The CDR3, as DNA: TGTGCCAGCAGCCCTACCGCCAGCACTGAGCAGTTCTTC.

The chain links TRBV18 to TRBJ2-3; D not certain. The CDR3 covers 12 residues. Germline assignment: CDR1 KGHSH and CDR2 LQKENI. V was pared by 3 bases and J by 5 bases, with 6 bases between. DNA of the CDR3: TGTGCCAGCTCACCTCCGGGAGATACGCAGTATTTT. The encoded protein is CASSPPGDTQYF. Complete variable domain (other parts from reference TRBV18 and TRBJ2-3): NAGVMQNPRHLVRRRGQEARLRCSPMKGHSHVYWYRQLPEEGLKFMVYLQKENIIDESGMPKERFSAEFPKEGPSILRIQQVVRGDSAAYFCASSPPGDTQYFGPGTRLTVL.

J is TRBJ1-2 and V is TRBV30; D might be TRBD1 (6 bases). Germline V gives CDR1 GTSNPN, CDR2 SVGIG (reference sequence). CDR3 length equals 15 residues. With 3 bases removed from V and 4 bases from J, the gap between germline ends came to 18 bases. The CDR3 sequence: CAWSADRLFGYGYTF. DNA for the CDR3: TGTGCCTGGAGCGCGGACAGACTTTTCGGCTATGGCTACACCTTC.

V is TRBV5-1 and J is TRBJ2-7; 11 nucleotides agree with TRBD2. CDR3 length: 16 residues. J was trimmed by 7 bases and V by 0 bases; bases with no gene match: 9. Germline assignment: CDR1 SGHRS and CDR2 YFSETQ. Here the CDR3 reads CASSLAGGLADLEQYF. The CDR3 coding sequence is TGCGCCAGCAGCTTGGCGGGGGGACTAGCGGACCTGGAGCAGTACTTC.

The chain carries TRBV9 and TRBJ2-2, with a weak D call TRBD1 (6 bases). The CDR3 runs to 13 residues. The V end was cut by 3 bases, the J end by 5 bases, with 8 bases between. The germline V gene has CDR1 SGDLS and CDR2 YYNGEE. This CDR3 reads CASSETGTGELFF. The CDR3 region has the DNA TGTGCCAGCAGCGAAACAGGGACCGGGGAGCTGTTTTTT.

CDR3 amino acids: CASLVGGAGELFF. As DNA, the CDR3 is TGTGCCAGCCTGGTCGGAGGGGCCGGGGAGCTGTTTTTT. The J gene is TRBJ2-2, the V gene TRBV28, with D perhaps TRBD2 (6 bases). CDR1 and CDR2 (germline): MDHEN, SYDVKM. Between the trimmed V and J ends, which lost 8 bases and 6 bases, there was a span of 13 bases. The CDR3 length is 13 residues.

This sequence joins TRBV5-1 and TRBJ2-7; D possibly uses TRBD1 or TRBD2 (5 bases each). V shed 2 bases and J shed 3 bases, with 18 bases lying between them. This CDR3 spans 16 amino acids. Germline V gene lookup returns CDR1 SGHRS and CDR2 YFSETQ. This CDR3 reads CASSFRWDGSNYEQYF. CDR3 nucleotide sequence: TGCGCCAGCAGCTTCCGTTGGGACGGAAGCAACTACGAGCAGTACTTC.

This rearrangement joins TRBV29-1 to TRBJ1-2; 9 bases are shared with TRBD1. The CDR3 runs 13 residues. Trimming at V came to 5 bases and at J to 6 bases, leaving 7 bases not matched to a gene. CDR1 and CDR2 from the germline V gene are SQVTM and ANQGSEA. DNA for the CDR3: TGCAGCGTTATGACAGGGGGAACGGATGGCTACACCTTC. Amino acid sequence: CSVMTGGTDGYTF.

V usage is TRBV27 and J usage is TRBJ2-7; D not resolved. Trimming shortened V by 6 bases and J by 6 bases, and 15 bases separated the two germline ends. Germline CDR1 is MNHEY and CDR2 is SMNVEV (reference sequence). CDR3 length: 13 residues. The CDR3 sequence: CASRGPWVGEQYF. The CDR3 region has the DNA TGTGCCAGCAGAGGGCCCTGGGTGGGCGAGCAGTACTTC.

With regard to this clone: This specimen includes other DNA sequences encoding the same CDR3. The chain combines TRBV5-1 with TRBJ1-1, with a possible D match to TRBD1 (5 bases). Trimming pared 0 bases from V and 4 bases from J, leaving 13 bases between. The CDR3 consists of 15 residues. Germline V gene sequence: CDR1 SGHRS, CDR2 YFSETQ. The CDR3 reads CASSLVGKGSTEAFF. CDR3 coding DNA: TGCGCCAGCAGCTTGGTAGGGAAGGGGTCCACTGAAGCTTTCTTT.

The CDR3: CASSVYRGTDENTEAFF. The DNA of the CDR3 is TGTGCCAGCAGTGTTTATCGTGGGACAGATGAGAACACTGAAGCTTTCTTT. This chain links TRBV6-1 with TRBJ1-1; TRBD1 matches 7 bases. CDR1 and CDR2 from the germline V gene are MNHNS and SASEGT. CDR3 size: 17 residues. V lost 4 bases and J lost 1; bases outside the gene matches: 12.

This clone was counted a single time. The genes are TRBV7-9 and TRBJ2-5, with 7 bases identical to TRBD1. CDR3 length equals 12 residues. CDR1 is SEHNR, CDR2 FQNEAQ, per germline (reference sequence). Germline trimming cut 5 bases from V and 10 bases from J; bases unmatched to any gene: 7. The chain's CDR3 is CASSPGTVNQYF. CDR3 bases: TGTGCCAGCAGCCCCGGGACAGTAAACCAGTACTTC.

This chain joins TRBV15 and TRBJ1-4, with a tentative D call TRBD1 (6 bases). The CDR3 has 13 residues. Deletions cut 0 bases from V and 17 bases from J, with 16 bases between. Germline CDR1 is LNHNV and CDR2 is YYDKDF (reference sequence). CDR3 nucleotide sequence: TGTGCCACCAGCAGAGATGGCGCAGGGGCCCTCTTTTTT. Its protein is CATSRDGAGALFF.

V and J are TRBV10-1 and TRBJ1-1, with D hard to call. This CDR3 contains 13 residues. V shed 6 bases and J shed 1 base, with 9 bases lying between them. The germline CDR1 and CDR2 sequences are WNHNN and SYGVQD (reference sequence). CDR3 bases: TGCGCCAGCAGGAGGGAGTGGAACACTGAAGCTTTCTTT. Translated, it gives CASRREWNTEAFF.

The chain couples TRBV6-6 to TRBJ2-7; D remains ambiguous. This CDR3 has 13 residues. From germline, CDR1 is MNHNY and CDR2 SVGAGI (reference sequence). Trimming removed 4 bases at V and 2 bases at J, with 9 bases between. The DNA for the CDR3 is TGTGCCAGCAGTTCGACTGTAACCTACGAGCAGTACTTC. Its protein product is CASSSTVTYEQYF.

This chain connects TRBV7-3 to TRBJ2-3; TRBD2 agrees at 10 bases. CDR1 SGHTA and CDR2 FQGTGA come from the germline V gene. Losses at the gene ends were 2 bases for V and 2 bases for J; bases not matched to a gene: 4. The CDR3 sequence is 16 residues long. CDR3 in amino acids: CASSLFSGGLTDTQYF. The CDR3 coding sequence is TGTGCCAGCAGCTTATTTAGCGGGGGGCTCACAGATACGCAGTATTTT.

This chain uses TRBV11-2 with TRBJ2-5; D is undetermined. Germline CDR1 and CDR2: SGHAT and FQNNGV. With 1 base removed from V and 4 bases from J, the gap between germline ends came to 4 bases. This CDR3 has 12 amino acids. CDR3 protein: CASSLARETQYF. The CDR3 DNA sequence: TGTGCCAGCAGCTTAGCACGAGAGACCCAGTACTTC.

The chain has TRBV20-1 and TRBJ2-1; D ambiguous. Germline V CDR1 and CDR2: DFQATT, SNEGSKA (reference sequence). This CDR3 has 10 amino acids. V dropped 0 bases and J dropped 7 bases, with 1 base sitting between them. CDR3 sequence (DNA): TGCAGTGCTAGAGAGAATGAGCAGTTCTTC. This gives the protein CSARENEQFF.

The chain uses TRBV30 and TRBJ2-7; D is unclear. V dropped 2 bases and J dropped 4 bases, with 9 bases sitting between them. The CDR3 spans 12 residues. Germline CDR1 is GTSNPN and CDR2 is SVGIG (reference sequence). Here the CDR3 DNA reads TGTGCCTGGAGTATTGGTTGGTACGAGCAGTACTTC. This encodes CAWSIGWYEQYF. Based on the CDR3 plus reference TRBV30 and TRBJ2-7, the full variable domain is SQTIHQWPATLVQPVGSPLSLECTVEGTSNPNLYWYRQAAGRGLQLLFYSVGIGQISSEVPQNLSASRPQDRQFILSSKKLLLSDSGFYLCAWSIGWYEQYFGPGTRLTVT.

This clone came up once. The V and J genes are TRBV6-5 and TRBJ1-2, with 7 bases aligning to TRBD1. Trimming took 8 bases from V and 4 from J; bases not matched to a gene: 10. The CDR3 is made up of 14 amino acids. CDR1 is MNHEY, CDR2 SVGAGI, per germline. CDR3 in DNA: TGTGCCAGCTTCAACAGGGGTCGCGGCTATGGCTACACCTTC. This gives the protein CASFNRGRGYGYTF.

The chain is built from TRBV4-3 and TRBJ2-3, with D perhaps TRBD2 (5 bases). The CDR3 is 13 residues long. V was shortened by 3 bases and J by 3 bases, with 7 bases between the two germline ends. Germline loops: CDR1 LGHNA, CDR2 YSLEER. The chain's CDR3 is CASSQGSTDTQYF. The CDR3 nucleotides are TGCGCCAGCAGCCAGGGGAGTACAGATACGCAGTATTTT.

This clone was detected only a few times. V is TRBV11-1 and J is TRBJ1-6, with a possible D match to TRBD1 (5 bases). Trimming cost V 5 bases and J 6 bases, with 14 bases left between them. Germline CDR1 SGHAT, CDR2 FQDESV (reference sequence). The length of the CDR3 is 15 residues. The CDR3 region has the DNA TGTGCCAGCAGCACCCTGACAGATTCTAATTCACCCCTCCACTTT. As protein: CASSTLTDSNSPLHF.

The J gene is TRBJ1-2, the V gene TRBV2; D is ambiguous. This CDR3 is 12 amino acids long. V dropped 6 bases and J dropped 2 bases, with 7 bases sitting between them. Germline V gives CDR1 SNHLY, CDR2 FYNNEI. The CDR3 protein is CASSDQNYGYTF. In DNA form, the CDR3 reads TGTGCCAGCAGCGACCAGAACTATGGCTACACCTTC. Full variable domain (rest looked up from reference TRBV2 and TRBJ1-2): EPEVTQTPSHQVTQMGQEVILRCVPISNHLYFYWYRQILGQKVEFLVSFYNNEISEKSEIFDDQFSVERPDGSNFTLKIRSTKLEDSAMYFCASSDQNYGYTFGSGTRLTVV.

This clone was counted once. The V gene is TRBV7-3, the J gene TRBJ1-6; D is perhaps TRBD1 (6 bases). V lost 5 bases and J 9 bases, leaving 17 bases between the germline ends. This CDR3 spans 15 amino acids. Germline V gene lookup returns CDR1 SGHTA and CDR2 FQGTGA. The CDR3 region has the DNA TGTGCCAGCAGCCTGTCGGCAGGGGAGGTTTCACCCCTCCACTTT. Its translation is CASSLSAGEVSPLHF. The full variable domain, completed using reference TRBV7-3 and TRBJ1-6, is GAGVSQTPSNKVTEKGKYVELRCDPISGHTALYWYRQSLGQGPEFLIYFQGTGAADDSGLPNDRFFAVRPEGSVSTLKIQRTERGDSAVYLCASSLSAGEVSPLHFGNGTRLTVT.

The chain carries TRBV28 and TRBJ1-5, with D possibly matching TRBD1 (5 bases). V dropped 8 bases and J dropped 0 bases, with 11 bases sitting between them. Looked up from germline, CDR1 is MDHEN and CDR2 is SYDVKM. CDR3 length equals 14 residues. The CDR3 is CASLGHNSNQPQHF. CDR3 sequence (DNA): TGTGCCAGCCTGGGGCACAATAGCAATCAGCCCCAGCATTTT.

This rearrangement joins TRBV5-8 to TRBJ1-5, with D uncertain. This CDR3 spans 12 amino acids. Trimming took 6 bases from V and 2 from J, leaving 6 bases between them. Germline CDR1 and CDR2: SGHTS and YDEGEE. CDR3 bases: TGTGCCAGCACCCGAGGCAATCAGCCCCAGCATTTT. It yields the protein CASTRGNQPQHF.

The V and J genes are TRBV4-1 and TRBJ1-1; 12 positions agree with TRBD1. Trimming took 3 bases from V and 11 from J; bases not matched to a gene: 16. CDR1 is MGHRA and CDR2 is YSYEKL in the germline V gene. The CDR3 runs 17 residues. CDR3 nucleotide sequence: TGCGCCAGCAGCCATGGCCTACCCCGGGACAGGGGGCTACGGGCTTTCTTT. This codes for CASSHGLPRDRGLRAFF.

CDR3 DNA: TGCGCCAGCAGCCAGTCAACGGGACTACCTACAGATACGCAGTATTTT. Its protein product is CASSQSTGLPTDTQYF. V gene TRBV4-1 combines with J gene TRBJ2-3; 7 bases line up with TRBD2. J was trimmed by 3 bases and V by 3 bases; bases with no gene match: 9. The germline CDR1 and CDR2 sequences are MGHRA and YSYEKL. CDR3 length: 16 amino acids.